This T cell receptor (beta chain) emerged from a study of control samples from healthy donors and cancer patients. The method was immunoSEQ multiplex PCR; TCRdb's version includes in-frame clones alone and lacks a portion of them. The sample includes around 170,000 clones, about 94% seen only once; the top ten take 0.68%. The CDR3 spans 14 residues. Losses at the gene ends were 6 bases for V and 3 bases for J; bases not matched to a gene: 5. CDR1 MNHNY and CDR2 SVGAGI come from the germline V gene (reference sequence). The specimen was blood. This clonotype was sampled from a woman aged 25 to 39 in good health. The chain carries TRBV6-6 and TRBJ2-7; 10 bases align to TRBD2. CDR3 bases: TGTGCCAGCAGACCTACTAGCGGGAACTACGAGCAGTACTTC. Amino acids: CASRPTSGNYEQYF.